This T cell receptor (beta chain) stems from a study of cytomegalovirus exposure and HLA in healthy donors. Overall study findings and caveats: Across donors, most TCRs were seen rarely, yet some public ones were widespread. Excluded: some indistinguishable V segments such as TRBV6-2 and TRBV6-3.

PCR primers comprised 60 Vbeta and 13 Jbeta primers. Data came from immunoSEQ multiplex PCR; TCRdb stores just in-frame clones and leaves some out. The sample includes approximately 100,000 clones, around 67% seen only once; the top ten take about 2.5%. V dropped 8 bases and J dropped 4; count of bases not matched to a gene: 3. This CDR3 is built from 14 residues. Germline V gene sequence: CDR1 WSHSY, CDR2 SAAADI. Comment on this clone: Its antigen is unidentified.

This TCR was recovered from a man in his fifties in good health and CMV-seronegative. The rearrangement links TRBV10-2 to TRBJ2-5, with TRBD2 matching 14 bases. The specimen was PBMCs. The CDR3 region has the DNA TGCGCCAGCCACGGGACTAGCGGGAGAGAGACCCAGTACTTC. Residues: CASHGTSGRETQYF.